This T cell receptor (beta chain) appears in the sequencing data of a study of blood T cell repertoires in COVID-19. Clones were read by immunoSEQ multiplex PCR, and TCRdb kept only the in-frame ones, dropping some. In the table there are about 66,000 clones, around 83% of which are singletons. This CDR3 spans 16 amino acids. The germline V gene has CDR1 LNHDA and CDR2 SQIVND (reference sequence). The junction had 7 bases not matched to a gene; V was cut back by 10 bases and J by 0 bases. The genes are TRBV19 and TRBJ2-2; 11 bases are shared with TRBD1. This receptor was taken from a man aged 50-59 years with active COVID-19. The sample consisted of peripheral blood. The CDR3 spells CATKSGQGANTGELFF. In DNA, the CDR3 is TGTGCCACCAAATCGGGACAGGGGGCGAACACCGGGGAGCTGTTTTTT.